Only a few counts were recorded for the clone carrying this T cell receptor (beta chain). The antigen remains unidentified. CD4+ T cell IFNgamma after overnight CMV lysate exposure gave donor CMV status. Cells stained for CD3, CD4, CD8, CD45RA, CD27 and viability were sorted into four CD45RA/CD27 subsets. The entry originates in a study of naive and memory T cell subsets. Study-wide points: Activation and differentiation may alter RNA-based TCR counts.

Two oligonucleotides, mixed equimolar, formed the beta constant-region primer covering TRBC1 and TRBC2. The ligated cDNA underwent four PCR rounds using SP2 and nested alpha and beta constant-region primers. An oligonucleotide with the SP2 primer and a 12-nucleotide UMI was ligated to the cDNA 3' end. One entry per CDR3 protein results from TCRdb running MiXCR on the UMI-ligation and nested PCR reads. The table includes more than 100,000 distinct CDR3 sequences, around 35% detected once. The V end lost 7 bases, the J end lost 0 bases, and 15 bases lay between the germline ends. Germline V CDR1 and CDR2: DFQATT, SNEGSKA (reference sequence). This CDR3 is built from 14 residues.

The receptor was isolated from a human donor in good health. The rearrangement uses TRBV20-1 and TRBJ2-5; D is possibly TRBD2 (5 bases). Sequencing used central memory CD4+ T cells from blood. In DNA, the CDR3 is TGCAGTGTCGGTGGGAGAGGGTACCAAGAGACCCAGTACTTC. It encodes CSVGGRGYQETQYF.